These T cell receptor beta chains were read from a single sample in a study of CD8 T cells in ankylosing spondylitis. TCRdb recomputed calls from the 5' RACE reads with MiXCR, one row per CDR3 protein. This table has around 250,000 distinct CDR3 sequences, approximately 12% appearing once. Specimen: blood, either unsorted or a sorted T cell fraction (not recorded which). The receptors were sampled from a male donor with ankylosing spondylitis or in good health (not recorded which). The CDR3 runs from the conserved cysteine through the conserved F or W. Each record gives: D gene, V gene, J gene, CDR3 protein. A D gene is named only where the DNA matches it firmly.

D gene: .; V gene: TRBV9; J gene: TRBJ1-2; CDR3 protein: CASSVAGIDGYTF
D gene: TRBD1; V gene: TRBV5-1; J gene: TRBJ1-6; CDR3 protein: CASSGQGMGSPLHF
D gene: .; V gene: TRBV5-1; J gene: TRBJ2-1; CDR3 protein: CASRFANEQFF
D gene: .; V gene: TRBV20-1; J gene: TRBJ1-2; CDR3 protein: CSATEPGRLTAHGYTF
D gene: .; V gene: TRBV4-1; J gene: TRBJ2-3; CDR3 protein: CASSPGTGFKDTQYF
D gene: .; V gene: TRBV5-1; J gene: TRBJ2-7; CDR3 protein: CASSLDNDYEQYF
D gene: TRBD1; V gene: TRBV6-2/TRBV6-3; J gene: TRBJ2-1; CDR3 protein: CASSESGQGYNEQFF
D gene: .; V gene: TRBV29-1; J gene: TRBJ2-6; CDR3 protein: CSVRPSGANVLTF
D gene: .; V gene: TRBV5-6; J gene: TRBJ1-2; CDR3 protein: CASSPMALDGYTF
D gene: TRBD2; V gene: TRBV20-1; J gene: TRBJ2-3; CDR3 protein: CSARAVRSGRALWEDTQYF
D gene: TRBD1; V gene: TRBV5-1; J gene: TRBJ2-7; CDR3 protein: CASSLGQGSYEQYF
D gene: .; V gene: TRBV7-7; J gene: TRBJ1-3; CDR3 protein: CASSLGPTGNTIYF
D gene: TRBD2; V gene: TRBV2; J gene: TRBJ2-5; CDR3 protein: CASSEISGGQETQYF
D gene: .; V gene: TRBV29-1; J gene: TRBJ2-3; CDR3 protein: CSVSRAVGDTQYF
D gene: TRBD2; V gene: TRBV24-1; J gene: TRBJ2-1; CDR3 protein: CATRVSGGLSEQFF
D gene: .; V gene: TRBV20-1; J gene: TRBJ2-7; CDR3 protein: CSAERQTYEQYF
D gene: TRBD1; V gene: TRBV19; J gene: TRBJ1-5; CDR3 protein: CASSTTGGGNQPQHF
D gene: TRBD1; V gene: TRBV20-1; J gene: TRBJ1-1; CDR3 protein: CSGREGAVGEAFF
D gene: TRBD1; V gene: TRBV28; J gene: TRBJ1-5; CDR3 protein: CASSMGTGGPNQPQHF
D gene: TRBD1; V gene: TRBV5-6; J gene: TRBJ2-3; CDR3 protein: CASSFGQGATDTQYF
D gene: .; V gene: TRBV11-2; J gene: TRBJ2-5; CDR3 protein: CASSSFRAEVGETQYF
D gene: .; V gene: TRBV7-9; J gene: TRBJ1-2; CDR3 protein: CASSSGDHGYTF
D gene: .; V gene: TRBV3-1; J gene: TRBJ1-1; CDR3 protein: CASSQGSSRFYEAFF
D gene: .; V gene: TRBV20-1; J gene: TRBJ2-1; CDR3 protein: CNARDRGSNNEQFF
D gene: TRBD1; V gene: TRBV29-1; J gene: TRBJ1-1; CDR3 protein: CSGSDRDEAFF
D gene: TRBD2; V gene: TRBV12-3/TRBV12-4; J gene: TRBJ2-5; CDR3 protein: CTCCLDSGTSGGSAGTQYF
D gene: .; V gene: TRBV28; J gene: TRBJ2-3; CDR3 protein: CASSFGSDDLTPDTQYF
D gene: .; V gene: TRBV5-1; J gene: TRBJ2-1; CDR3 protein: CASRWTDGTYNEQFF
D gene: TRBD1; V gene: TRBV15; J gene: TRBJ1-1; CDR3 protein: CATSRATTGVRGTEAFF
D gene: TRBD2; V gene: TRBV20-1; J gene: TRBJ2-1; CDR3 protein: CSARDLVGTSWGNEQFF
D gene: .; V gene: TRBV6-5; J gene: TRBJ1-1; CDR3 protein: CASSSQGEAFF
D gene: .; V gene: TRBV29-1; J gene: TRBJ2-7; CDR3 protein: CSVELTGLGEQYF
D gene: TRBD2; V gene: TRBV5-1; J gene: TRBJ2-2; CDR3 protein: CASSLDGGSAGELFF
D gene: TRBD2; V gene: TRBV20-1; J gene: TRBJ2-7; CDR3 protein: CSAILGSGSLYF
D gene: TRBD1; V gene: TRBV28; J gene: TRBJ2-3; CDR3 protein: CASSLSRDRGQTDTQYF
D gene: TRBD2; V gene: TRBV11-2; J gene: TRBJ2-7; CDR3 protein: CASSLDVGGSTWEQYF
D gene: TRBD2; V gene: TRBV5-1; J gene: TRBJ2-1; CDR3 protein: CASSFEIAGTNEQFF
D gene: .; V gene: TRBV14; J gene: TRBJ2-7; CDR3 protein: CASSQGTVQYF
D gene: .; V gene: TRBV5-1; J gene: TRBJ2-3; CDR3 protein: CASLGESTDTQYF
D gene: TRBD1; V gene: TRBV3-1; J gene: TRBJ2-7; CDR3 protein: CASSPRTGNYEQYF
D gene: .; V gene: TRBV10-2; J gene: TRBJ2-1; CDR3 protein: CASIKDGTHYNEQFF
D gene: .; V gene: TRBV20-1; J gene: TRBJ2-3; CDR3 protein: CSARDRGVDTQYF
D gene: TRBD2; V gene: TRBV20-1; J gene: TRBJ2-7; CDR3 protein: CSASVLAGGITYEQYF
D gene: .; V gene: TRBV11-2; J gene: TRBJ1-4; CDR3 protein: CASSLGSRATNEKLFF
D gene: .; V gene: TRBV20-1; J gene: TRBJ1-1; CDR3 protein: CSARDLGGSEAFF
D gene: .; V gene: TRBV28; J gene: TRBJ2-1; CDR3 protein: CASSLSRSYNEQFF
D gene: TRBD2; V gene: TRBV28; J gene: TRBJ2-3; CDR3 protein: CASQGREGDTQYF
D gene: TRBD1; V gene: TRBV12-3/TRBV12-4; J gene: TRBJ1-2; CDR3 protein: CASSLSRTGGQDNYGYTF
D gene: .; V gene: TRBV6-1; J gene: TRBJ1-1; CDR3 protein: CASSPHENTEAFF
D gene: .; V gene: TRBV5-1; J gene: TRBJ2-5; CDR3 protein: CASSGRTLKETQYF